One and the same sample provided the 10 T cell receptor beta chains below, sequenced in a study of cytotoxic CD8 clonotypes in ibrutinib-treated CLL (dated by TCRdb to the early 2020s). Library creation used the immunoSEQ multiplex PCR assay. TCRdb mirrors the immuneACCESS table, restricted to in-frame sequences. Some clones are absent from its copies; in checked studies, under half trace to an unresolved V gene, and the reason for the others is unknown. The sample has hundreds of thousands of clones on record, roughly 71% of them singletons. The top ten hold about 6.7% of the sample. The sequencing used PBMCs, collected after 36 months of ibrutinib treatment. The receptors originated from a human donor with chronic lymphocytic leukemia.

The chain has TRBV9 and TRBJ2-7, with TRBD1 matching 8 bases. V dropped 0 bases and J dropped 5; count of bases not matched to a gene: 4. Per germline, CDR1 SGDLS and CDR2 YYNGEE. This CDR3 is built from 14 residues. CDR3 amino acids: CASSVAGQGNEQYF. The CDR3 DNA reads as TGTGCCAGCAGCGTAGCCGGACAGGGTAACGAGCAGTACTTC.

The V gene is TRBV5-1, the J gene TRBJ1-1, with TRBD1 identical over 7 bases. This CDR3 has 16 amino acids. The V segment lost 0 bases and the J segment 2 bases; nucleotides outside the gene matches: 7. Germline CDR1 and CDR2: SGHRS and YFSETQ. CDR3 in DNA: TGCGCCAGCAGCTTGGTCTACAGGGGAAGTAACACTGAAGCTTTCTTT. Its protein is CASSLVYRGSNTEAFF.

This clone has just a few counts. The CDR3 spells CASKDRDYEQYF. The CDR3 region has the DNA TGTGCCAGTAAGGACAGGGACTACGAGCAGTACTTC. This chain connects TRBV19 to TRBJ2-7; TRBD1 aligns across 8 bases. The ends lost 7 bases at V and 3 bases at J; junction bases unmatched: 2. Germline assignment: CDR1 LNHDA and CDR2 SQIVND (reference sequence). The CDR3 runs to 12 residues.

The gene calls are TRBV19 and TRBJ2-2, with 8 bases lining up with TRBD1. Per the germline V gene, CDR1 is LNHDA and CDR2 is SQIVND (reference sequence). With 2 bases clipped from V and 6 bases from J, the junction kept 2 bases outside the gene matches. The CDR3 length is 14 residues. This chain's CDR3 is CASSIQGAPGELFF. In nucleotides, the CDR3 is TGTGCCAGTAGTATACAGGGGGCCCCCGGGGAGCTGTTTTTT.

In nucleotides, the CDR3 is TGTGCCAGCAGAGGGGGCGATCCTTTGGAGTACTTC. Its protein product is CASRGGDPLEYF. The chain couples TRBV7-9 to TRBJ2-7, with TRBD1 matching 7 bases. This CDR3 contains 12 residues. V shed 6 bases, J shed 11 bases, and the junction held 10 bases outside the gene matches. Looked up from germline, CDR1 is SEHNR and CDR2 is FQNEAQ (reference sequence).

The rearrangement links TRBV5-1 to TRBJ1-1; the match to TRBD1 covers 7 bases. The V gene's germline CDR1 is SGHRS and CDR2 YFSETQ. Trimming cost V 6 bases and J 0 bases; bases outside gene matches: 11. The CDR3 spans 16 residues. Here the CDR3 DNA reads TGCGCCAGCAATCCCGCGGGGGGACAGATGAACACTGAAGCTTTCTTT. It translates to CASNPAGGQMNTEAFF.

This clone was detected a few times. The V gene is TRBV27, the J gene TRBJ2-2; D is uncertain. The germline V gene encodes CDR1 MNHEY and CDR2 SMNVEV (reference sequence). CDR3 length equals 13 residues. The V gene lost 1 base and the J gene lost 5 bases, with 5 bases spanning the gap. The CDR3 sequence: CASSLFGTGELFF. CDR3 DNA sequence: TGTGCCAGCAGTTTATTCGGGACCGGGGAGCTGTTTTTT.

The genes are TRBV2 and TRBJ1-6, with a tentative D call TRBD1 (5 bases). The CDR3 is 16 residues long. The ends were cut back, 6 bases at V and 10 bases at J, with 22 bases in the middle. Looked up from germline, CDR1 is SNHLY and CDR2 is FYNNEI. The CDR3 nucleotides read TGTGCCAGCAGACACGACAGTTCGGGGGGTGGGTCACCCCTCCACTTT. Amino acids: CASRHDSSGGGSPLHF.

The V call is TRBV7-3, the J call TRBJ1-1, with D possibly being TRBD1 (6 bases). The CDR3 is 16 amino acids. Germline loops: CDR1 SGHTA, CDR2 FQGTGA. The V end lost 1 base, the J end lost 4 bases, and 16 bases lay between the germline ends. This CDR3 is CASSLSPRGRSTEAFF. Written as DNA, the CDR3 is TGTGCCAGCAGCTTAAGCCCCCGGGGGCGAAGCACTGAAGCTTTCTTT.

The V call is TRBV7-3, the J call TRBJ2-7; D call uncertain. The V end was cut by 2 bases, the J end by 2 bases, with 13 bases between. Germline V lookup: CDR1 SGHTA, CDR2 FQGTGA. CDR3 length: 15 amino acids. DNA for the CDR3: TGTGCCAGCAGCTTAGTACCAGGTCAACCCTACGAGCAGTACTTC. Protein: CASSLVPGQPYEQYF.